This T cell receptor beta chain was sequenced in a study of blood T cell repertoires in COVID-19. Study summary: PBMCs, B-cell-depleted T cells, or T cells were the source of the cDNA or gDNA that made up the material.

The table came from immunoSEQ multiplex PCR; TCRdb's copy has only in-frame clones and leaves some out. The table has roughly 360,000 clones, over 75% seen once. The study assigned cohorts using participant-reported clinical history. This CDR3 spans 14 amino acids. Germline lookup yields CDR1 SGHDT and CDR2 YYEEEE. Trimming cost V 5 bases and J 5 bases; bases outside gene matches: 7. The clonotype was recovered from a woman in her thirties with acute COVID-19. Sequencing input: PBMCs or T cells enriched from blood (not recorded which). The chain has TRBV5-6 and TRBJ1-2; 9 bases are shared with TRBD1. The CDR3 spells CASRRTGALYGYTF. CDR3 nucleotides: TGTGCCAGCAGGCGGACAGGGGCATTATATGGCTACACCTTC.